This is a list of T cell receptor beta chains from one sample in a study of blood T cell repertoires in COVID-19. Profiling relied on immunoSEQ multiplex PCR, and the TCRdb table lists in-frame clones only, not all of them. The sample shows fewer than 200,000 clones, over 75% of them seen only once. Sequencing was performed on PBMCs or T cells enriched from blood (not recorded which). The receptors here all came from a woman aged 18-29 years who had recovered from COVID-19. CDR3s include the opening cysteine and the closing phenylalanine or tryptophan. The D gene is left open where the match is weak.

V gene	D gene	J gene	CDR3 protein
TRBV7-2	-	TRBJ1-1	CASSWSRNTEAFF
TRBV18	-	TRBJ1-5	CASSPGEGGLLNQPQHF
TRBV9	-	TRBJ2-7	CASSVTGSYEQYF
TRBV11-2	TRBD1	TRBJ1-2	CASSLGADRGPNYGYTF
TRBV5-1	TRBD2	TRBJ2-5	CASSLIGEGTQETQYF
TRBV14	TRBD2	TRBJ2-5	CASSGTSGSRGQETQYF
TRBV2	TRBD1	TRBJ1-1	CASSGDRVNPEAFF
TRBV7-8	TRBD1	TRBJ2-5	CASSLTGIGKTQYF
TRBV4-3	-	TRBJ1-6	CASSQEGGGYNSPLHF
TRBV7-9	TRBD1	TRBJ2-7	CASSSDRAVDEQYF
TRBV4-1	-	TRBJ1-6	CASSMGSQYSPLHF
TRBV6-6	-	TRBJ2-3	CASSYSGATDTQYF
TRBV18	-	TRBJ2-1	CASSPQYSGQDNEQFF
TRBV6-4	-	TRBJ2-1	CASSANSGGNEQFF
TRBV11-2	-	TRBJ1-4	CASSYTTAEKLFF
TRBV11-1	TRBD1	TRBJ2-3	CASSESGTGHTDTQYF
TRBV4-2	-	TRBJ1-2	CASSQTGVNYGYTF
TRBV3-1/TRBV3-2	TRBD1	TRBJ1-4	CASSPRTGVVANEKLFF
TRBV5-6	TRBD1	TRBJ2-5	CASSSPPSDRSQYF
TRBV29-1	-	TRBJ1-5	CSVEDGGTDQPQHF
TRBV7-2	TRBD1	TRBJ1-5	CASSLVGGTGNQPQHF
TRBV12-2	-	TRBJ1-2	CASRLGGGQGYYGYTF
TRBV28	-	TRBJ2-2	CASSLRGTIELFF
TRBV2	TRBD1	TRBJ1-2	CASRATGVGYTF
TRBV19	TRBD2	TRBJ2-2	CASSIGGGRNTGELFF
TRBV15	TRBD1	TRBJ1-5	CATSRGQLGQGNQPQHF
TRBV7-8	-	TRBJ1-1	CASSLVPGIMNTEAFF
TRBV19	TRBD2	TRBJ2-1	CASSPQRGGRSVNEQFF